This TCR beta chain was captured by sequencing in a study of shared clonotypes between healthy human individuals. General study results and limits: Clonotypes not shared had lower generation probabilities than those common to all four donors. Incompleteness in sorted-subset sequencing, despite large depth, was shown by rarefaction.

Germline values: CDR1 MDHEN, CDR2 SYDVKM. The CDR3 is 17 amino acids. Trimming took 4 bases from V and 6 from J; bases not matched to a gene: 14. Libraries were prepared by immunoSEQ multiplex PCR; TCRdb keeps only in-frame clonotypes and omits some of them. The table records roughly 2.2 million clones, under 95% of them present only once. In its sample, this clone was seen once. Its cognate antigen is unknown. None of the donors, who were healthy HIV-negative adults, had recently had acute infections or vaccinations. The source material was naive CD4+ T cells from PBMCs. Sample subset: CD45RA+ positively selected. The receptor's source is a man aged 18-30 years in good health. Some clones in this sample may be carry-over from other donors' samples. The chain is built from TRBV28 and TRBJ1-4; 7 bases are shared with TRBD1. The CDR3 protein is CASSSSRAGQPDEKLFF. In nucleotides, the CDR3 is TGTGCCAGCAGTTCCTCCCGGGCGGGACAGCCTGATGAAAAACTGTTTTTT.